The present entry profiles one T cell receptor beta chain with its context. Its antigen is unidentified. The data stem from a study of shared clonotypes between healthy human individuals. Whole-study context: Each donor had three CD4 naive, three CD4 memory, two CD8 naive and one CD8 memory plate.

Everyone who donated was a Caucasian adult who lived in Nashville, Tennessee. Findings and limits, study-wide: Memory subsets generally showed lower estimated richness than naive subsets. Naive CD4 clonotypes overlapped across a few donors at approximately 4.5%.

The germline V gene encodes CDR1 MNHEY and CDR2 SVGAGI. V lost 0 bases and J lost 3, with 9 bases in between. CDR3 length equals 15 residues. The repertoire was sequenced with immunoSEQ multiplex PCR; TCRdb's copy has only in-frame clones and lacks some. The sample holds 500,000 or so clones, around 95% seen once. V is TRBV6-5 and J is TRBJ2-1; D not resolved. Source material: naive CD4+ T cells sorted from blood. Regarding subset: CD45RA+ positively selected. The sequence was collected from a woman aged 25 to 45 in good health. The CDR3 DNA follows: TGTGCCAGCAGTTACTCGAAGTTGGGCTACAATGAGCAGTTCTTC. As protein: CASSYSKLGYNEQFF.